The clone carrying this TCR beta chain was picked up many times. No antigen is known for it. This CDR3 is built from 17 residues. V lost 7 bases, J lost 0 bases, and 7 bases stayed unmatched. The germline CDR1 and CDR2 sequences are SNHLY and FYNNEI. Amplification yielded TCR beta CDR3 regions, with RNA transcripts as the source. Primed by the HTBI set, a first-round RT-PCR was run on the TCR CDR3. TCRdb reanalysed the multiplex PCR reads using MiXCR and keeps one entry per CDR3 protein. The sample yields 600,000 or so distinct CDR3 sequences, about 14% seen once. Ophthalmopathy cases scored 3 or more on the Clinical Activity Score and 4 or more on NOSPECS grade, with duration below 3 months. Fresh peripheral blood, approximately 9.1 ml, was the source of the PBMCs. The sample comes from a study of T cells in Graves' hyperthyroidism and ophthalmopathy. Study outcomes and limitations: Most thyroid-expanded clonotypes above 0.001 were also found in blood.

This chain joins TRBV2 and TRBJ2-3; TRBD2 matches at 13 bases. This clonotype originated in a woman aged 45-59 years with Graves' ophthalmopathy. What was sequenced was blood. Written as DNA, the CDR3 is TGTGCCAGCACCCTACGGGGACTAGCGGGAAGCACAGATACGCAGTATTTT. This translates into CASTLRGLAGSTDTQYF.